The 27 T cell receptor beta chains below were found in one sample sequenced in a study of identical twins (dated by TCRdb to the mid-2010s). The library was generated by 5' RACE. The sequencing machine was an Illumina HiSeq 2000. TCRdb itself trimmed the public reads at Q25 with fastp, ran MiXCR and retained productive beta chains. Identical CDR3 proteins give one entry, which carries the most common genes and DNA. The sample table records around 1.7 million distinct CDR3 sequences; less than 35% of these occur just once. 0.25% to 0.3% of the sample goes to the ten largest clones. Sequencing was performed on cord blood. These receptors were obtained from a newborn girl in good health.

Worth noting for this clonotype: A read error may account for a junction end that differs from germline. This chain uses TRBV28 with TRBJ2-1, with D uncertain. The CDR3 totals 15 residues. Germline CDR1 is MDHEN and CDR2 is SYDVKM. The CDR3 DNA follows: TGTGCCAGCAGTTTTGCACAGTTCTCCTACAAGGAGCAGTTCTTC. Translating it yields CASSFAQFSYKEQFF.

This clonotype was seen a few times. This chain uses TRBV20-1 with TRBJ2-5; no definite D call. This CDR3 has 12 residues. Germline values: CDR1 DFQATT, CDR2 SNEGSKA (reference sequence). V was shortened by 6 bases and J by 5 bases, with 13 bases between the two germline ends. The CDR3 reads CSAPRWGETQYF. The CDR3 DNA is TGCAGTGCCCCAAGGTGGGGTGAGACCCAGTACTTC.

The rearrangement uses TRBV2 and TRBJ1-2; D not resolved. From germline, CDR1 is SNHLY and CDR2 FYNNEI. The length of the CDR3 is 14 residues. V lost 2 bases, J lost 2 bases, and 9 bases lay in between. CDR3 nucleotides: TGTGCCAGCAGTGAACACGGGAGCAACTATGGCTACACCTTC. Translating gives CASSEHGSNYGYTF.

This clonotype was observed a handful of times. The V and J genes are TRBV4-1 and TRBJ2-1; possible D gene TRBD2, 5 bases. Trimming stripped 3 bases from V and 6 bases from J, with 15 bases between. CDR1 is MGHRA and CDR2 is YSYEKL in the germline V gene. The CDR3 covers 15 residues. The CDR3 is CASSQVTGKRNEQFF. The CDR3 DNA reads as TGCGCCAGCAGCCAGGTAACCGGGAAGCGCAATGAGCAGTTCTTC.

This chain connects TRBV18 to TRBJ1-1, with 7 bases identical to TRBD1. CDR1 and CDR2 from the germline V gene are KGHSH and LQKENI. This CDR3 is 17 amino acids long. V lost 3 bases, J lost 1 base, and 11 bases stayed unmatched. CDR3 protein: CASSPSSQGGTNTEAFF. CDR3 in DNA: TGTGCCAGCTCACCCTCCTCCCAGGGGGGCACGAACACTGAAGCTTTCTTT.

The chain employs TRBV7-9 and TRBJ2-1; 9 positions match TRBD2. The CDR3 has 16 amino acids. V dropped 6 bases and J dropped 0; count of bases not matched to a gene: 6. Germline loops: CDR1 SEHNR, CDR2 FQNEAQ (reference sequence). The CDR3 loop reads CASRHQREDSYNEQFF. CDR3 nucleotide sequence: TGTGCCAGCAGACACCAGCGGGAGGACTCCTACAATGAGCAGTTCTTC.

The gene calls are TRBV20-1 and TRBJ1-1; no firm D call. The CDR3 length is 14 residues. Trimming removed 3 bases from V and 0 bases from J, with 11 bases in between. Germline CDR1 reads DFQATT; CDR2 reads SNEGSKA (reference sequence). CDR3 amino acids: CSASLRGMNTEAFF. The CDR3 nucleotides read TGCAGTGCTAGTTTAAGAGGGATGAACACTGAAGCTTTCTTT.

This clonotype appeared a few times. The rearrangement links TRBV7-9 to TRBJ1-2; D may be TRBD1 (5 bases). V lost 2 bases and J 2 bases, leaving 15 bases between the germline ends. This CDR3 contains 16 residues. Germline V CDR1 and CDR2: SEHNR, FQNEAQ (reference sequence). The CDR3 sequence is CASSLREGGANYGYTF. CDR3 DNA: TGTGCCAGCAGCTTACGGGAAGGAGGGGCAAACTATGGCTACACCTTC.

This clonotype occurred many times. V gene TRBV14 combines with J gene TRBJ2-5; possibly TRBD1 for D (6 bases). Trimming pared 4 bases from V and 3 bases from J, leaving 9 bases between. The V gene's germline CDR1 is SGHDN and CDR2 FVKESK. The CDR3 loop spans 13 amino acids. The CDR3 reads CASSPAGEETQYF. In DNA form, the CDR3 reads TGTGCCAGCAGCCCCGCAGGGGAAGAGACCCAGTACTTC.

A few counts support this clonotype. The V and J genes are TRBV6-2 or TRBV6-3 and TRBJ2-7; 9 nucleotides align to TRBD1. This CDR3 has 15 amino acids. V lost 5 bases to trimming and J lost 4 bases; unmatched junction nucleotides: 9. The germline CDR1 and CDR2 sequences are MNHEY and SVGEGT. CDR3 in amino acids: CASSQPGTGMYEQYF. Written as DNA, the CDR3 is TGTGCCAGCAGTCAACCCGGGACAGGGATGTACGAGCAGTACTTC.

The chain joins TRBV20-1 to TRBJ2-4, with 8 bases aligning to TRBD2. TRBJ2-5 explains the end of the DNA better; the J call may be wrong. CDR1 and CDR2 (germline): DFQATT, SNEGSKA (reference sequence). This CDR3 has 13 residues. As DNA, the CDR3 is TGCAGTGCTAGGACTAGCGATGGAGAGACCCAGTACTTC. This codes for CSARTSDGETQYF.

This clonotype was seen many times. One end of the junction does not line up with germline, which may come from a read error. J is TRBJ2-1 and V is TRBV5-1; 10 bases agree with TRBD2. The length of the CDR3 is 15 residues. Germline V gene lookup returns CDR1 SGHRS and CDR2 YFSETQ. In DNA, the CDR3 is TGTGCCAGCAGCCTGGGACTAGCGACCTACAATGAGCAGTTCTTC. This gives the protein CASSLGLATYNEQFF.

This chain connects TRBV6-5 to TRBJ2-7; D is perhaps TRBD1 or TRBD2 (5 bases each). V lost 2 bases, J lost 2 bases, and 13 bases lay in between. The CDR3 is 15 residues long. Germline lookup yields CDR1 MNHEY and CDR2 SVGAGI. CDR3 bases: TGTGCCAGCAGTTACGCCGAGGGGTACGCCTACGAGCAGTACTTC. Amino acid sequence: CASSYAEGYAYEQYF.

This clonotype was observed a handful of times. The V and J genes are TRBV12-3 or TRBV12-4 and TRBJ1-4; a weak D match, TRBD1 (6 bases). The CDR3 sequence is 16 residues long. V was trimmed by 5 bases and J by 4 bases, leaving 17 bases between them. In DNA, the CDR3 is TGTGCCAGCAGTCCCCAGGGGAGGGCCTTTAATGAAAAACTGTTTTTT. This encodes CASSPQGRAFNEKLFF.

In its sample, this clonotype was seen many times. The gene calls are TRBV15 and TRBJ2-1; no definite D call. The CDR3 is made up of 14 amino acids. Deletions cut 3 bases from V and 4 bases from J, with 10 bases between. CDR1 is LNHNV and CDR2 is YYDKDF in the germline V gene (reference sequence). The CDR3 spells CATSSPDVYNEQFF. As DNA, the CDR3 is TGTGCCACCAGCAGCCCAGACGTTTACAATGAGCAGTTCTTC.

This clonotype showed up just a few times. The chain uses TRBV20-1 and TRBJ2-7, with D hard to call. This CDR3 has 14 amino acids. V lost 2 bases and J 1 base, leaving 12 bases between the germline ends. Germline lookup yields CDR1 DFQATT and CDR2 SNEGSKA (reference sequence). The CDR3 here is CSARIGFGSYEQYF. Here the CDR3 DNA reads TGCAGTGCTAGAATCGGGTTCGGGTCCTACGAGCAGTACTTC.

This clonotype was picked up a small number of times. V and J are TRBV11-2 and TRBJ1-6, with a possible D match to TRBD1 (5 bases). The germline V and J ends were trimmed by 3 bases and 10 bases, with 10 bases remaining between them. This CDR3 is 13 amino acids long. Germline CDR1 and CDR2: SGHAT and FQNNGV. CDR3 in DNA: TGTGCCAGCAGCTTCTCCAGGGACTCACCCCTCCACTTT. It translates to CASSFSRDSPLHF.

The rearrangement links TRBV6-1 to TRBJ2-2, with TRBD2 matching over 12 bases. Trimming removed 4 bases from V and 0 bases from J; junction bases left unmatched: 6. This CDR3 comprises 18 residues. CDR1 is MNHNS, CDR2 SASEGT, per germline. The CDR3 nucleotides read TGTGCCAGCAGTGGACTAGCGGGGGCCCGATCGAACACCGGGGAGCTGTTTTTT. Amino acids: CASSGLAGARSNTGELFF.

This clonotype has a handful of counts. The chain has TRBV20-1 and TRBJ2-7, with D perhaps matching TRBD2 (6 bases). The CDR3 contains 12 residues. From germline, CDR1 is DFQATT and CDR2 SNEGSKA (reference sequence). Trimming removed 3 bases from V and 6 bases from J, with 12 bases in between. Here the CDR3 reads CSASQRGGEQYF. CDR3 coding DNA: TGCAGTGCTAGTCAACGGGGAGGCGAGCAGTACTTC.

This chain joins TRBV7-2 and TRBJ2-1, with a tentative D call TRBD1 (6 bases). V was pared by 1 base and J by 10 bases, with 11 bases between. Per germline, CDR1 SGHTA and CDR2 FQGNSA. The CDR3 covers 13 residues. The CDR3 region is CASSLGPDREQFF. CDR3 DNA sequence: TGTGCCAGCAGCTTAGGTCCTGACAGGGAGCAGTTCTTC.

The table lists this clonotype with a few counts. The V and J genes are TRBV5-1 and TRBJ2-3, with 9 positions matching TRBD2. Trimming cost V 4 bases and J 0 bases; bases outside gene matches: 9. This CDR3 contains 17 residues. The germline V gene has CDR1 SGHRS and CDR2 YFSETQ. The CDR3 protein is CASSPTVLAGSTDTQYF. CDR3 coding DNA: TGCGCCAGCAGCCCCACCGTGCTAGCGGGGAGCACAGATACGCAGTATTTT.

The chain joins TRBV3-1 to TRBJ2-2; tentatively, D is TRBD1 (6 bases). Trimming pared 1 base from V and 1 base from J, leaving 13 bases between. The germline V gene has CDR1 LGHDT and CDR2 YNNKEL (reference sequence). The length of the CDR3 is 17 residues. DNA of the CDR3: TGTGCCAGCAGCCAAGTTCCGGGCAGGGGGAACACCGGGGAGCTGTTTTTT. This gives the protein CASSQVPGRGNTGELFF.

CDR3 nucleotide sequence: TGTGCCAGCAGTGAACTTCTCCGTTATGGCTACACCTTC. Translating it yields CASSELLRYGYTF. This chain links TRBV2 with TRBJ1-2; D is unresolved. This CDR3 is built from 13 residues. CDR1 is SNHLY and CDR2 is FYNNEI in the germline V gene. V was clipped by 2 bases and J by 5 bases, with 9 bases between them. The full variable domain, completed using reference TRBV2 and TRBJ1-2, is EPEVTQTPSHQVTQMGQEVILRCVPISNHLYFYWYRQILGQKVEFLVSFYNNEISEKSEIFDDQFSVERPDGSNFTLKIRSTKLEDSAMYFCASSELLRYGYTFGSGTRLTVV.

The gene calls are TRBV3-1 and TRBJ2-1; possibly TRBD2 for D (7 bases). CDR3 length: 14 amino acids. The germline V gene has CDR1 LGHDT and CDR2 YNNKEL (reference sequence). Between the trimmed V and J ends, which lost 4 bases and 13 bases, there was a span of 20 bases. In DNA, the CDR3 is TGTGCCAGCAGCCCGGGGGGCTTTCGGGAGACCCAGTTCTTC. It yields the protein CASSPGGFRETQFF.

This rearrangement joins TRBV11-2 to TRBJ1-5, with D perhaps matching TRBD1 (6 bases). From germline, CDR1 is SGHAT and CDR2 FQNNGV. V was pared by 2 bases and J by 7 bases, with 12 bases between. CDR3 length equals 14 residues. The CDR3 DNA is TGTGCCAGCAGCTTAAAGGGGGAAGGACAGCCCCAGCATTTT. Translating it yields CASSLKGEGQPQHF.

The chain links TRBV25-1 to TRBJ1-6; D is perhaps TRBD1 (5 bases). Germline V CDR1 and CDR2: MGHDK, SYGVNS. Trimming left V 1 base short and J 8 bases short, with 15 bases between. CDR3 length: 16 residues. In DNA form, the CDR3 reads TGTGCCAGCAGTGAATGGGCCGGGGGTGGTGATTCACCCCTCCACTTT. It encodes CASSEWAGGGDSPLHF.

The chain combines TRBV21-1 with TRBJ1-5; TRBD1 was called by the table and not checked on the DNA. TRBV21-1 is a pseudogene locus. This CDR3 contains 16 residues. DNA for the CDR3: TGTGCCAGCAGCAAACTTAACAGGGGCCGGCATCAGCCCCAGCATTTT. Protein sequence: CASSKLNRGRHQPQHF.